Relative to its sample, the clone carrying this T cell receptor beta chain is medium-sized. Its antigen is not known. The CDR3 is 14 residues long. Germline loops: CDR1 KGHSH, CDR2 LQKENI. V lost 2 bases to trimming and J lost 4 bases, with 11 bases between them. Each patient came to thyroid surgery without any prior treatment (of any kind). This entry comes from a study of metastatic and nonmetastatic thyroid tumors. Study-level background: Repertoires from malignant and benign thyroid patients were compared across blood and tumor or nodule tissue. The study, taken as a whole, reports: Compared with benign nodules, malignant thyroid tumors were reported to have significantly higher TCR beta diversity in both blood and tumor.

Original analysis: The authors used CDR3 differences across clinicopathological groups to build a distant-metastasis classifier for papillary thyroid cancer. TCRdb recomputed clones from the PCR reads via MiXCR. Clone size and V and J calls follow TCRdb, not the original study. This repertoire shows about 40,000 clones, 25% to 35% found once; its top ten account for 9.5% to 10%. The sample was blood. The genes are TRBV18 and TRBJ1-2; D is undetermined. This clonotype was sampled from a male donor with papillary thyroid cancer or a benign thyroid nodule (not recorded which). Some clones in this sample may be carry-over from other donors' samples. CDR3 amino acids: CASSPTAEGYGYTF. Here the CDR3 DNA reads TGTGCCAGCTCACCAACGGCGGAGGGCTATGGCTACACCTTC.